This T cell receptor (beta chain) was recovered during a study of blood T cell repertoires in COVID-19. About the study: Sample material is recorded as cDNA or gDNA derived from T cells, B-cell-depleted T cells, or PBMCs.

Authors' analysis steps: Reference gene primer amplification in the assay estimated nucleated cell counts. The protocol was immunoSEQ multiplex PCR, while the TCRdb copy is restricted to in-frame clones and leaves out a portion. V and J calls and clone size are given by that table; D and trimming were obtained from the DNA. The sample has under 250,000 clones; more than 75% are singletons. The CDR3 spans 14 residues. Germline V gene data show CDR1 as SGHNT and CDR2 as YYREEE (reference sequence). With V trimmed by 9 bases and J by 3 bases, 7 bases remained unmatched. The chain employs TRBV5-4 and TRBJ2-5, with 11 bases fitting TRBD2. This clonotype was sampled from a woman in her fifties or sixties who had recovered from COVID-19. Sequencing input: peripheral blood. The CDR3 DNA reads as TGTGCCACCTTACTAGCGGGGGTAGAAGAGACCCAGTACTTC. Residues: CATLLAGVEETQYF.